The 17 T cell receptor beta chains below were found in one sample sequenced in a study of T cell changes during pregnancy in multiple sclerosis (dated by TCRdb to the late 2010s). Library construction relied on the immunoSEQ multiplex PCR assay. This is the immuneACCESS table as TCRdb keeps it, with only in-frame sequences that have V and J called. A part of the clones is gone; compared with another copy, unresolved V genes explain less than half, and the rest is unexplained. The sample table lists 45,000 to 70,000 clones, about 90% of them with a count of one. The ten largest clones capture 0.15% to 0.2% of the sample. The sample consisted of CD4+ T cells from peripheral blood mononuclear cells, taken after pregnancy. The receptors here all came from a female donor in good health, enrolled as a control in a pregnancy study.

The rearrangement links TRBV19 to TRBJ1-1; TRBD1 matches 9 bases. Per the germline V gene, CDR1 is LNHDA and CDR2 is SQIVND (reference sequence). The CDR3 totals 14 residues. The ends lost 4 bases at V and 5 bases at J; junction bases unmatched: 5. CDR3 nucleotide sequence: TGTGCCAGTAGTAAAGGACAGGGGAGAACTGAAGCTTTCTTT. This gives the protein CASSKGQGRTEAFF. The complete variable domain, with remaining parts taken from reference TRBV19 and TRBJ1-1, reads DGGITQSPKYLFRKEGQNVTLSCEQNLNHDAMYWYRQDPGQGLRLIYYSQIVNDFQKGDIAEGYSVSREKKESFPLTVTSAQKNPTAFYLCASSKGQGRTEAFFGQGTRLTVV.

The J gene is TRBJ2-5, the V gene TRBV5-1, with 10 positions matching TRBD1. This CDR3 has 16 residues. The junction had 6 bases not matched to a gene; V was cut back by 0 bases and J by 4 bases. Per germline, CDR1 SGHRS and CDR2 YFSETQ. The CDR3 here is CASSLAGTGAGETQYF. CDR3 coding DNA: TGCGCCAGCAGCTTGGCCGGGACAGGGGCGGGAGAGACCCAGTACTTC.

This clone turned up a few times. V gene TRBV14 combines with J gene TRBJ1-1; D not resolved. V lost 1 base, J lost 10 bases, and 10 bases lay in between. This CDR3 comprises 12 residues. Germline CDR1 and CDR2: SGHDN and FVKESK. For the CDR3, the DNA is TGTGCCAGCAGCCAAGCGAGATCCCTAGCTTTCTTT. As protein: CASSQARSLAFF. Full variable domain (missing parts from reference TRBV14 and TRBJ1-1): EAGVTQFPSHSVIEKGQTVTLRCDPISGHDNLYWYRRVMGKEIKFLLHFVKESKQDESGMPNNRFLAERTGGTYSTLKVQPAELEDSGVYFCASSQARSLAFFGQGTRLTVV.

The CDR3 DNA is TGTGCCAGCAGTTTAGCGGGAAGCTCCTACGAGCAGTACTTC. Protein product: CASSLAGSSYEQYF. The chain combines TRBV28 with TRBJ2-7; a possible D gene is TRBD2 (6 bases). V dropped 2 bases and J dropped 0 bases, with 8 bases sitting between them. CDR1 and CDR2 from the germline V gene are MDHEN and SYDVKM. This CDR3 contains 14 residues.

The V gene is TRBV4-1, the J gene TRBJ1-1; D is uncertain. Trimming took 6 bases from V and 0 from J, leaving 8 bases between them. Germline V gives CDR1 MGHRA, CDR2 YSYEKL. This CDR3 has 13 residues. CDR3 in amino acids: CASRDSLNTEAFF. CDR3 coding DNA: TGCGCCAGCAGAGACTCGCTGAACACTGAAGCTTTCTTT.

V gene TRBV18 combines with J gene TRBJ1-6, with unresolved D. This CDR3 spans 13 amino acids. V lost 1 base to trimming and J lost 8 bases, with 6 bases between them. From germline, CDR1 is KGHSH and CDR2 LQKENI. The CDR3 DNA sequence: TGTGCCAGCTCACCACTCTCAGATTCACCCCTCCACTTT. It specifies CASSPLSDSPLHF.

This clone was counted only a few times. This chain's CDR3 is CASSRGGYEQYF. The CDR3 bases are TGTGCCAGCTCAAGGGGGGGCTACGAGCAGTACTTC. The chain joins TRBV18 to TRBJ2-7; D might be TRBD2 (7 bases). The CDR3 extends over 12 amino acids. Trimming cost V 5 bases and J 3 bases, with 8 bases left between them. From germline, CDR1 is KGHSH and CDR2 LQKENI.

The CDR3: CASRFDRAGELFF. CDR3 in DNA: TGCGCCAGCAGATTCGACAGGGCCGGGGAGCTGTTTTTT. The chain is built from TRBV5-1 and TRBJ2-2; 7 nucleotides align to TRBD1. This CDR3 comprises 13 residues. The trim removed 5 bases at V and 6 bases at J, leaving 4 bases unmatched. The V gene's germline CDR1 is SGHRS and CDR2 YFSETQ.

CDR3 in amino acids: CAWREELGYTF. The CDR3 DNA reads TGTGCCTGGAGAGAAGAACTTGGCTACACCTTC. The chain is built from TRBV30 and TRBJ1-2; D is unresolved. V dropped 3 bases and J dropped 7 bases, with 9 bases sitting between them. Germline lookup yields CDR1 GTSNPN and CDR2 SVGIG (reference sequence). The CDR3 length is 11 residues.

This clone was counted a few times. The chain combines TRBV5-8 with TRBJ1-1; 9 bases are shared with TRBD1. Unmatched junction bases numbered 12, after V lost 4 bases and J lost 8 bases. In germline, CDR1 is SGHTS, CDR2 YDEGEE. CDR3 length: 15 amino acids. As DNA, the CDR3 is TGTGCCAGCAGCAGGAGGGTTCGGGACAGGGTGGAAGCTTTCTTT. It yields the protein CASSRRVRDRVEAFF.

The CDR3 is CASSPQGDTQYF. The CDR3 DNA reads TGTGCCAGCAGCCCTCAGGGAGATACGCAGTATTTT. This rearrangement joins TRBV4-2 to TRBJ2-3; TRBD1 is a possible D gene (5 bases). CDR3 length equals 12 residues. V lost 4 bases, J lost 5 bases, and 7 bases lay in between. Germline loops: CDR1 LGHNA, CDR2 YNFKEQ.

This chain uses TRBV7-9 with TRBJ1-4, with 10 bases fitting TRBD1. The germline CDR1 and CDR2 sequences are SEHNR and FQNEAQ (reference sequence). Trimming took 3 bases from V and 8 from J; bases not matched to a gene: 6. The length of the CDR3 is 15 residues. In nucleotides, the CDR3 is TGTGCCAGCAGCTTCCCGGGACAGGGGCCCGAAAAACTGTTTTTT. Encoded protein: CASSFPGQGPEKLFF.

The genes are TRBV5-1 and TRBJ1-4, with 9 bases matching TRBD1. The CDR3 is made up of 15 amino acids. CDR1 and CDR2 from the germline V gene are SGHRS and YFSETQ. Trimming cost V 4 bases and J 7 bases; bases outside gene matches: 8. Here the CDR3 reads CASSGKTGGGEKLFF. As DNA, the CDR3 is TGCGCCAGCAGCGGAAAGACAGGGGGGGGTGAAAAACTGTTTTTT.

The chain uses TRBV7-6 and TRBJ1-1; D is unclear. CDR1 is SGHVS, CDR2 FNYEAQ, per germline. With 5 bases removed from V and 0 bases from J, the gap between germline ends came to 10 bases. The CDR3 runs to 14 residues. The CDR3 loop reads CASSLYPLNTEAFF. The DNA of the CDR3 is TGTGCCAGCAGCCTCTACCCGCTGAACACTGAAGCTTTCTTT.

V is TRBV5-1 and J is TRBJ1-1; D might be TRBD1 (6 bases). The length of the CDR3 is 16 residues. V was pared by 4 bases and J by 0 bases, with 16 bases between. Per germline, CDR1 SGHRS and CDR2 YFSETQ. CDR3 sequence (DNA): TGCGCCAGCAGCCCCGCGGGGGGCAGCCTGAACACTGAAGCTTTCTTT. This gives the protein CASSPAGGSLNTEAFF.

CDR3 DNA: TGTGCCAGCAGCCAAATAACAGGACTAGCGGGGGAGACCCAGTACTTC. This encodes CASSQITGLAGETQYF. The V gene is TRBV7-8, the J gene TRBJ2-5, with 12 nucleotides matching TRBD2. Germline V gives CDR1 SGHVS, CDR2 FQNEAQ. Unmatched junction bases numbered 9, after V lost 5 bases and J lost 5 bases. The CDR3 runs 16 residues.

This chain links TRBV18 with TRBJ2-3; 7 bases map to TRBD1. The CDR3 has 14 residues. V dropped 2 bases and J dropped 7; count of bases not matched to a gene: 6. The germline V gene encodes CDR1 KGHSH and CDR2 LQKENI. The CDR3 protein is CASSPSTGPNTQYF. DNA of the CDR3: TGTGCCAGCTCACCATCGACAGGGCCCAATACGCAGTATTTT.